These 17 T cell receptor beta chains were all obtained from the same sample, sequenced in a study of cytomegalovirus exposure and HLA in healthy donors. PCR primers comprised 60 Vbeta and 13 Jbeta primers. Some clones are missing from TCRdb's copy, which holds only in-frame ones; the method was immunoSEQ multiplex PCR. The sample shows about 140,000 clones, about 80% of them seen only once. The specimen was PBMCs. The source of these receptors is a middle-aged man in good health and CMV-seropositive.

The chain combines TRBV9 with TRBJ2-1; a weak D match, TRBD1 (6 bases). This CDR3 is 14 amino acids long. Trimming pared 6 bases from V and 9 bases from J, leaving 19 bases between. The germline gives CDR1 SGDLS, CDR2 YYNGEE. CDR3 sequence: CASTKRDTGGEQFF. CDR3 bases: TGTGCCAGCACCAAGAGGGACACTGGGGGTGAGCAGTTCTTC.

This chain uses TRBV6-1 with TRBJ1-5; D possibly corresponds to TRBD1 (5 bases). From germline, CDR1 is MNHNS and CDR2 SASEGT. This CDR3 has 15 amino acids. V was shortened by 7 bases and J by 2 bases, with 15 bases between the two germline ends. For the CDR3, the DNA is TGTGCCAGCACGCTCCAGGGCATGGGCAATCAGCCCCAGCATTTT. This translates into CASTLQGMGNQPQHF.

The rearrangement joins TRBV5-6 to TRBJ2-7; D is undetermined. Trimming shortened V by 0 bases and J by 6 bases, and 10 bases separated the two germline ends. Germline CDR1 reads SGHDT; CDR2 reads YYEEEE. The CDR3 length is 13 residues. CDR3 sequence (DNA): TGTGCCAGCAGCTTGGGGGCTCTGGGCGAGCAGTACTTC. Protein sequence: CASSLGALGEQYF.

This clone was recorded once. CDR3 region: CAWTLTGTASYEQYF. In nucleotides, the CDR3 is TGTGCCTGGACCTTAACAGGGACCGCCTCCTACGAGCAGTACTTC. The chain combines TRBV30 with TRBJ2-7; TRBD1 is a possible D gene (6 bases). Germline V gene data show CDR1 as GTSNPN and CDR2 as SVGIG (reference sequence). The CDR3 is 15 residues long. Trimming took 4 bases from V and 0 from J, leaving 16 bases between them.

V is TRBV5-4 and J is TRBJ2-6; D is unresolved. Germline CDR1 SGHNT, CDR2 YYREEE (reference sequence). This CDR3 contains 13 residues. V gave up 0 bases and J gave up 4 bases, with 2 bases separating them. CDR3 bases: TGTGCCAGCAGCTTGGCGGGGGCCAACGTCCTGACTTTC. Its protein is CASSLAGANVLTF.

The rearrangement joins TRBV6-1 to TRBJ1-5; tentative D call: TRBD1 (6 bases). The CDR3 has 17 residues. V was cut by 3 bases and J by 1 base, with 16 bases left in between. Per germline, CDR1 MNHNS and CDR2 SASEGT. The CDR3 sequence: CASSDLRGARSNQPQHF. In nucleotides, the CDR3 is TGTGCCAGCAGTGATTTACGGGGGGCGCGAAGCAATCAGCCCCAGCATTTT.

The chain recombines TRBV6-5 with TRBJ2-7; tentatively, D is TRBD1 (6 bases). This CDR3 region has 14 residues. The V gene's germline CDR1 is MNHEY and CDR2 SVGAGI. V dropped 0 bases and J dropped 2 bases, with 8 bases sitting between them. This CDR3 reads CASSYSGGPYEQYF. The CDR3 coding sequence is TGTGCCAGCAGTTACTCTGGGGGCCCCTACGAGCAGTACTTC.

The rearrangement uses TRBV2 and TRBJ1-6; TRBD1 matches 10 bases. The V segment lost 11 bases and the J segment 5 bases; nucleotides outside the gene matches: 9. The germline V gene encodes CDR1 SNHLY and CDR2 FYNNEI. The length of the CDR3 is 15 residues. Written as DNA, the CDR3 is TGTGCCGGCCGTACGGACAGGGGGAATAATTCACCCCTCCACTTT. Its translation: CAGRTDRGNNSPLHF.

V usage is TRBV30 and J usage is TRBJ1-3; 10 positions match TRBD1. The CDR3 consists of 16 residues. V lost 0 bases to trimming and J lost 5 bases; unmatched junction nucleotides: 7. Germline CDR1 GTSNPN, CDR2 SVGIG (reference sequence). The CDR3 here is CAWSVQGTGVRNTIYF. The CDR3 nucleotides read TGTGCCTGGAGTGTACAAGGGACAGGGGTGAGAAACACCATATATTTT.

The chain joins TRBV10-1 to TRBJ2-7, with D possibly TRBD2 on 6 matching bases. The CDR3 runs 17 residues. V gave up 3 bases and J gave up 0 bases, with 18 bases separating them. Germline CDR1 is WNHNN and CDR2 is SYGVQD (reference sequence). DNA for the CDR3: TGCGCCAGCAGTGATCAACTAGGACTCGGGGGCTCCTACGAGCAGTACTTC. It encodes CASSDQLGLGGSYEQYF.

V and J are TRBV6-6 and TRBJ2-7; no clear D. V was trimmed by 0 bases and J by 5 bases, leaving 14 bases between them. The germline V gene has CDR1 MNHNY and CDR2 SVGAGI (reference sequence). The CDR3 totals 15 residues. The CDR3 DNA is TGTGCCAGCAGTTACTCGAGTATGGCAGGCAACGAGCAGTACTTC. It specifies CASSYSSMAGNEQYF.

This sequence joins TRBV9 and TRBJ2-1; 10 bases map to TRBD2. The V gene end was trimmed by 0 bases and the J gene end by 7 bases; junction bases not matched to a gene: 4. The germline V gene encodes CDR1 SGDLS and CDR2 YYNGEE. The CDR3 consists of 15 residues. CDR3 DNA: TGTGCCAGCAGCGTAGGGGGACTAGCGAGTAATGAGCAGTTCTTC. It yields the protein CASSVGGLASNEQFF.

The chain employs TRBV21-1 and TRBJ1-3. TRBV21-1 is reported as a pseudogene. The CDR3 length is 14 residues. The CDR3 is CASSPRRESNTIYF. In nucleotides, the CDR3 is TGTGCCAGCAGCCCAAGGAGGGAATCAAACACCATATATTTT.

The rearrangement joins TRBV12-5 to TRBJ1-4, with no clear D. The germline V and J ends were trimmed by 0 bases and 1 base, with 9 bases remaining between them. Germline V CDR1 and CDR2: LGHNT, FRNRAP. This CDR3 contains 16 residues. Written as DNA, the CDR3 is TGTGCTAGTGGTTTGGTCGGTACGGGAACTAATGAAAAACTGTTTTTT. Its protein is CASGLVGTGTNEKLFF.

V usage is TRBV7-2 and J usage is TRBJ2-7, with D perhaps TRBD2 (6 bases). CDR3 length: 14 amino acids. Trimming left V 3 bases short and J 6 bases short, with 15 bases between. The germline gives CDR1 SGHTA, CDR2 FQGNSA. The CDR3 sequence: CASSLALNSGEQYF. In DNA form, the CDR3 reads TGTGCCAGCAGCTTGGCTCTCAATAGCGGCGAGCAGTACTTC.

The rearrangement joins TRBV5-1 to TRBJ2-1; 8 bases line up with TRBD2. The CDR3 length is 15 residues. The germline CDR1 and CDR2 sequences are SGHRS and YFSETQ. Trimming removed 0 bases from V and 2 bases from J; junction bases left unmatched: 1. CDR3 DNA sequence: TGCGCCAGCAGCTTGGAACTAGCGGCCTACAATGAGCAGTTCTTC. This sequence encodes CASSLELAAYNEQFF.

The chain joins TRBV5-1 to TRBJ1-1; D is undetermined. V was cut by 3 bases and J by 0 bases, with 6 bases left in between. Germline CDR1 reads SGHRS; CDR2 reads YFSETQ. CDR3 length: 13 amino acids. The chain's CDR3 is CASSSQVNTEAFF. In DNA form, the CDR3 reads TGCGCCAGCAGCTCTCAGGTGAACACTGAAGCTTTCTTT.